The clone carrying this T cell receptor (beta chain) was counted a few times. This sample was included in a study of blood T cell repertoires in COVID-19. The wider study: The analysed material was cDNA or gDNA that came from T cells, B-cell-depleted T cells, or PBMCs.

Authors' processing steps: Scientists estimated how many nucleated cells there were by amplifying reference gene primers. TCRdb's table, derived via immunoSEQ multiplex PCR, lists solely in-frame clones and lacks some. The V and J calls and the clone size are those of that table, but D and trimming were determined from the DNA. The sample gives 400,000 to 450,000 clones, roughly 88% of which show up once; roughly 1.4% is in the top ten. This CDR3 has 15 residues. Germline CDR1 reads SNHLY; CDR2 reads FYNNEI. The junction had 10 bases not matched to a gene; V was cut back by 6 bases and J by 2 bases. Sample: peripheral blood. V is TRBV2 and J is TRBJ2-7, with 7 positions matching TRBD2. The sequence came from a woman in her thirties with active or convalescent COVID-19. The CDR3 protein is CASSPGGSGAYEQYF. DNA of the CDR3: TGTGCCAGCAGCCCCGGCGGGAGCGGGGCCTACGAGCAGTACTTC. Full variable domain (missing parts from reference TRBV2 and TRBJ2-7): EPEVTQTPSHQVTQMGQEVILRCVPISNHLYFYWYRQILGQKVEFLVSFYNNEISEKSEIFDDQFSVERPDGSNFTLKIRSTKLEDSAMYFCASSPGGSGAYEQYFGPGTRLTVT.